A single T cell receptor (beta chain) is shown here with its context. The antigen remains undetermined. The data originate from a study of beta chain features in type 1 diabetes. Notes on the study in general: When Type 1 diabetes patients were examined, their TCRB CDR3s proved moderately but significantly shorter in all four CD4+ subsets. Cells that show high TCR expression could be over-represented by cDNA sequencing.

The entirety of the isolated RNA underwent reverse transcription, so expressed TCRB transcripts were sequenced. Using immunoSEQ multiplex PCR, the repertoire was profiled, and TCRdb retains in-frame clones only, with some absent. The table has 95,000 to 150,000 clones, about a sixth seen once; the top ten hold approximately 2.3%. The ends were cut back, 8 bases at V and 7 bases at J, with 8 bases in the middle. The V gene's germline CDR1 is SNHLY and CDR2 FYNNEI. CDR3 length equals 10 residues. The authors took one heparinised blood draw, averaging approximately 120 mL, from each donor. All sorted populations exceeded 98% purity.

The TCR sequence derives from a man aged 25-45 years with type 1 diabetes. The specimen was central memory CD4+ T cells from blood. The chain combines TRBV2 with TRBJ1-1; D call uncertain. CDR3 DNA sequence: TGTGCCAGCTCGGGAGTTGAAGCTTTCTTT. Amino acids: CASSGVEAFF. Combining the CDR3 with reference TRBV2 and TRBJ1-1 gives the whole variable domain EPEVTQTPSHQVTQMGQEVILRCVPISNHLYFYWYRQILGQKVEFLVSFYNNEISEKSEIFDDQFSVERPDGSNFTLKIRSTKLEDSAMYFCASSGVEAFFGQGTRLTVV.